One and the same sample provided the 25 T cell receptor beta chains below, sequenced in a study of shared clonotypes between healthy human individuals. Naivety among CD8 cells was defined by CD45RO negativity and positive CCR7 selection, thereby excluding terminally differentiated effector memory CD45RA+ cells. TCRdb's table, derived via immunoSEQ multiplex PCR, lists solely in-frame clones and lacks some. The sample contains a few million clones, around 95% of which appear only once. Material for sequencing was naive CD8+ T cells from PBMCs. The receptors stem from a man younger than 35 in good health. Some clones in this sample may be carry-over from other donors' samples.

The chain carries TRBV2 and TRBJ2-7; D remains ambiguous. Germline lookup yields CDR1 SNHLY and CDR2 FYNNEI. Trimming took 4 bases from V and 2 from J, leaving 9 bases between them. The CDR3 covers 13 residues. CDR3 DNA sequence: TGTGCCAGCAGTGGTCCCCCAGCCTACGAGCAGTACTTC. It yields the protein CASSGPPAYEQYF.

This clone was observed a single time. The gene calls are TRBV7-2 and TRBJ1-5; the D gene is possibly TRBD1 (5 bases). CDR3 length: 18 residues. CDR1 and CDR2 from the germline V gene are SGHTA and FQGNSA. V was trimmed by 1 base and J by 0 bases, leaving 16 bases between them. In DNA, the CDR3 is TGTGCCAGCAGCTTAGGGGCTAATCGGGGGATTAGCAATCAGCCCCAGCATTTT. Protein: CASSLGANRGISNQPQHF.

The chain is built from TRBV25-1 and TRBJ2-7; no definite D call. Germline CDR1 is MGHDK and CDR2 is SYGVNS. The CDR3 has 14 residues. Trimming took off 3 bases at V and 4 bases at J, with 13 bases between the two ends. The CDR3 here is CASSDSPKWYEQYF. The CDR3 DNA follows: TGTGCCAGCAGTGATTCACCCAAGTGGTACGAGCAGTACTTC.

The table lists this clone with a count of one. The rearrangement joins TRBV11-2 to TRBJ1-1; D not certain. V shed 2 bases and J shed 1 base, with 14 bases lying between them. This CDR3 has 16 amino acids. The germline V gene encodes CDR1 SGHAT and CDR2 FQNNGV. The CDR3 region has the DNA TGTGCCAGCAGCTTATGGGTTCGGTTAAAGAACACTGAAGCTTTCTTT. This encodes CASSLWVRLKNTEAFF.

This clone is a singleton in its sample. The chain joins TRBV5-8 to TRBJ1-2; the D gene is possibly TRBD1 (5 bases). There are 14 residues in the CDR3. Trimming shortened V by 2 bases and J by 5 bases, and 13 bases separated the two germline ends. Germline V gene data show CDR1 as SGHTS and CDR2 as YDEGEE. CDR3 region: CASSFGQGGYGYTF. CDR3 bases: TGTGCCAGCAGCTTTGGGCAGGGCGGATATGGCTACACCTTC.

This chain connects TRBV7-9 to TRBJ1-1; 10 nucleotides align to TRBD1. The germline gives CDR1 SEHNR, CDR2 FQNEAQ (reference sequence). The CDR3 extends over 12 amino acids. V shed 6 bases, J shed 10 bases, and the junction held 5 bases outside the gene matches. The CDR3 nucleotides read TGTGCCAGCAGTTCCAGGGACAGGGGAGCTTTCTTT. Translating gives CASSSRDRGAFF.

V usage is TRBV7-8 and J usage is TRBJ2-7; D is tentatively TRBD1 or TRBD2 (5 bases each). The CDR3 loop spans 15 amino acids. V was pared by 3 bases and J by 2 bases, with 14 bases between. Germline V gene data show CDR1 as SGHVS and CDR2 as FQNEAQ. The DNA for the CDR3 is TGTGCCAGCAGCTTTCCAGAGGGGCTCCCCTACGAGCAGTACTTC. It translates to CASSFPEGLPYEQYF.

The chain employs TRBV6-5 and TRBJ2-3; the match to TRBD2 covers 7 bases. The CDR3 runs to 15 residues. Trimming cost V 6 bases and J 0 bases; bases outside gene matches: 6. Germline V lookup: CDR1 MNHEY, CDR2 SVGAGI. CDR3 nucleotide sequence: TGTGCCAGCAGACCAACTAGCGAGAGCACAGATACGCAGTATTTT. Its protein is CASRPTSESTDTQYF.

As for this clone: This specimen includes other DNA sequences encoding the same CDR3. The CDR3 sequence is CASSPGQNYEQYF. CDR3 bases: TGTGCCAGCAGTCCGGGACAGAATTACGAGCAGTACTTC. V and J are TRBV27 and TRBJ2-7; TRBD1 matches at 7 bases. Trimming removed 5 bases from V and 4 bases from J; junction bases left unmatched: 5. This CDR3 spans 13 amino acids. Germline CDR1 MNHEY, CDR2 SMNVEV (reference sequence).

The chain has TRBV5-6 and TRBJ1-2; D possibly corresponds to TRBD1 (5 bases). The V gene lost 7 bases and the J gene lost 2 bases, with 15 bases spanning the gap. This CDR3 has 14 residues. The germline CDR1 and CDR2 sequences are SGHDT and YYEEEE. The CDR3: CASDRTGANYGYTF. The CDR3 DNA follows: TGTGCCAGCGACCGAACAGGTGCCAACTATGGCTACACCTTC.

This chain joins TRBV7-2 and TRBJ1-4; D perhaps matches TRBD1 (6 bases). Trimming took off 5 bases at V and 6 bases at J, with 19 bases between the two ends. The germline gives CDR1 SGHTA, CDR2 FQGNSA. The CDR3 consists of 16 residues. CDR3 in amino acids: CASSVEVGGEYEKLFF. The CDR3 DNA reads TGTGCCAGCAGCGTGGAAGTAGGGGGGGAATATGAAAAACTGTTTTTT.

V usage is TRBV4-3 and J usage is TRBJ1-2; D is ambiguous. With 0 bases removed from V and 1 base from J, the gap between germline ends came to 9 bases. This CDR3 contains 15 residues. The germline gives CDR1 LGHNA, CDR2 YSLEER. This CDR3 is CASSQDRYSNYGYTF. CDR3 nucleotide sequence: TGCGCCAGCAGCCAAGATCGGTACAGTAACTATGGCTACACCTTC.

The CDR3 sequence is CSVEMLILAGWVGGETQYF. As DNA, the CDR3 is TGCAGCGTTGAAATGTTAATTTTGGCAGGGTGGGTAGGAGGGGAGACCCAGTACTTC. The rearrangement joins TRBV29-1 to TRBJ2-5; D is perhaps TRBD2 (6 bases). Germline CDR1 is SQVTM and CDR2 is ANQGSEA. V was shortened by 2 bases and J by 5 bases, with 30 bases between the two germline ends. The CDR3 runs to 19 residues.

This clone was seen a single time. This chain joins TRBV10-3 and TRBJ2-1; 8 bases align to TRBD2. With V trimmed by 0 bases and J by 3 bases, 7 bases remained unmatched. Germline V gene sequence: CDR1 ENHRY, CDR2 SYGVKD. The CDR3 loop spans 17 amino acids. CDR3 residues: CAISESVGTRFYNEQFF. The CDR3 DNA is TGTGCCATCAGTGAGTCGGTGGGGACTAGATTCTACAATGAGCAGTTCTTC.

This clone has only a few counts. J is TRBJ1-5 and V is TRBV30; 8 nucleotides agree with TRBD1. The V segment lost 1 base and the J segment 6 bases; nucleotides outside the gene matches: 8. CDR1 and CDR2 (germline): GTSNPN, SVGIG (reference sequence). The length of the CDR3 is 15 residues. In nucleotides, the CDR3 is TGTGCCTGGAGTGGTGACAGGGGTAATAGTCAGCCCCAGCATTTT. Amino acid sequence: CAWSGDRGNSQPQHF.

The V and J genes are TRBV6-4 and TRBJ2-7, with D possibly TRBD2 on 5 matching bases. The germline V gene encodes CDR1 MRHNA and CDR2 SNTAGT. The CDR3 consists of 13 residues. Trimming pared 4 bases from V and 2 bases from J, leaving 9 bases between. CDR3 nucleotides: TGTGCCAGCAGTGGGAGCGGAGCCTACGAGCAGTACTTC. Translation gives CASSGSGAYEQYF.

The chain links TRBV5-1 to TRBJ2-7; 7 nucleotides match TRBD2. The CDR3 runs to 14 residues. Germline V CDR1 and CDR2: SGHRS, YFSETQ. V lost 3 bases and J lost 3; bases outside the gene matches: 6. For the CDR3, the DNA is TGCGCCAGCAGCTCCCGGGGGGAGATCTACGAGCAGTACTTC. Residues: CASSSRGEIYEQYF.

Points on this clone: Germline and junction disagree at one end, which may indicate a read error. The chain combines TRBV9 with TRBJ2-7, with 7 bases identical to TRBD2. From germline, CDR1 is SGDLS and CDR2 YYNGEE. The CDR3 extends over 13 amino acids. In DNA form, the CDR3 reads TGTGCCAGCAGCGTAGGCGGGAGCTACAAGCAGTACTTC. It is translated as CASSVGGSYKQYF.

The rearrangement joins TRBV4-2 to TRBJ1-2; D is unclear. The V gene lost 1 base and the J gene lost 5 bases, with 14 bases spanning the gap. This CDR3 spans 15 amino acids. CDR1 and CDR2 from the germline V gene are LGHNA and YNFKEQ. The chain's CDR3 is CASSQVTLGRYGYTF. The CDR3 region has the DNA TGTGCCAGCAGCCAAGTTACCCTCGGGAGGTATGGCTACACCTTC.

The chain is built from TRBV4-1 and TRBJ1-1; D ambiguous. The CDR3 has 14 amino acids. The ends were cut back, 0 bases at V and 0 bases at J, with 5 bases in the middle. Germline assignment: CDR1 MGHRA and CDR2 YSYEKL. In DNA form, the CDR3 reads TGCGCCAGCAGCCAAGACGCTATGAACACTGAAGCTTTCTTT. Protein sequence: CASSQDAMNTEAFF.

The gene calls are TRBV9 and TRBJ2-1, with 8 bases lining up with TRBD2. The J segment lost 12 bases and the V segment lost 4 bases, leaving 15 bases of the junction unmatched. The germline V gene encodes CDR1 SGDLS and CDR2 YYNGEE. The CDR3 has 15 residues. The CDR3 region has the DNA TGTGCCAGCAGCCCAGGACTAGCCGCCCTGACGGGGCAGTTCTTC. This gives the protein CASSPGLAALTGQFF.

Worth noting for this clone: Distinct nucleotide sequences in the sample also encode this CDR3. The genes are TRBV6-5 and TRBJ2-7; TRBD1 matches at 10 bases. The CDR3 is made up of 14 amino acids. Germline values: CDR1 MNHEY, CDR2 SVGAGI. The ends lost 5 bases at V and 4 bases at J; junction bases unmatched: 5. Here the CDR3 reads CASSPRQGAYEQYF. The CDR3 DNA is TGTGCCAGCAGTCCCAGACAGGGGGCTTACGAGCAGTACTTC.

The CDR3, as DNA: TGTGCCAGCAGCTTGGGGTCTAGCGGGAGGTACGAGCAGTACTTC. Translating it yields CASSLGSSGRYEQYF. J is TRBJ2-7 and V is TRBV11-2; 11 bases fit TRBD2. CDR1 SGHAT and CDR2 FQNNGV come from the germline V gene. The CDR3 totals 15 residues. J gave up 4 bases and V 3 bases, and 5 bases lay outside the gene matches.

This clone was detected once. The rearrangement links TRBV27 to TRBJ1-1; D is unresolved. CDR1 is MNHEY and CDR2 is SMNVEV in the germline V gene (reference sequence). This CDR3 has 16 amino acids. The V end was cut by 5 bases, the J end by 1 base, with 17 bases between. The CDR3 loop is CASSLLTDPSNTEAFF. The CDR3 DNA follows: TGTGCCAGCAGTCTTCTAACAGACCCATCGAACACTGAAGCTTTCTTT.

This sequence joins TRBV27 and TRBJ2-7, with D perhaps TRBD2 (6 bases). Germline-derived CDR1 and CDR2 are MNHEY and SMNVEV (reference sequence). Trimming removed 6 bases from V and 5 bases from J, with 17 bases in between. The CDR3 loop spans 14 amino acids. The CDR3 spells CASSPYTTGDEQYF. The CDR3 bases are TGTGCCAGCAGCCCTTACACAACGGGGGACGAGCAGTACTTC.